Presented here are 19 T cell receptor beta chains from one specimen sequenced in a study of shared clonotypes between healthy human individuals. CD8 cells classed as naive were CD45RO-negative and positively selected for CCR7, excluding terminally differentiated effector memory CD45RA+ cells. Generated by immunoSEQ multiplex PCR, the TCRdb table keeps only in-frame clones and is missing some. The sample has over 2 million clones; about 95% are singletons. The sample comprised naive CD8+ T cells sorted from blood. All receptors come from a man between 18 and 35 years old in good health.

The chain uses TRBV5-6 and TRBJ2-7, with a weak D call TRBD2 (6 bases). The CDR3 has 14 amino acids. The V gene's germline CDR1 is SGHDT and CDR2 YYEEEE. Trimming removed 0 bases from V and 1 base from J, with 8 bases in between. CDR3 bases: TGTGCCAGCAGCTTGGTGGAGGGTTCCTACGAGCAGTACTTC. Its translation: CASSLVEGSYEQYF.

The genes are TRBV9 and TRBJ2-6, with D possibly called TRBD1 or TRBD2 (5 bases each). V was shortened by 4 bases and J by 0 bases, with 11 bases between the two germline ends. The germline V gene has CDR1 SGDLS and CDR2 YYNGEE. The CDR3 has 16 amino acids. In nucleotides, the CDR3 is TGTGCCAGCAGCATCCGGGGCGCCTCTGGGGCCAACGTCCTGACTTTC. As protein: CASSIRGASGANVLTF. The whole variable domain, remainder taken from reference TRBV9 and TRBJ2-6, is DSGVTQTPKHLITATGQRVTLRCSPRSGDLSVYWYQQSLDQGLQFLIQYYNGEERAKGNILERFSAQQFPDLHSELNLSSLELGDSALYFCASSIRGASGANVLTFGAGSRLTVL.

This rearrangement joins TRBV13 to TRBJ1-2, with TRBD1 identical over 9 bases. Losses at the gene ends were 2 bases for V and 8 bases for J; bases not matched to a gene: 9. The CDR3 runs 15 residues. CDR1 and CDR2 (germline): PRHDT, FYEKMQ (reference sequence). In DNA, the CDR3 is TGTGCCAGCAGCTTATCGATCGGGACAGGGCTCGGCTACACCTTC. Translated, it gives CASSLSIGTGLGYTF.

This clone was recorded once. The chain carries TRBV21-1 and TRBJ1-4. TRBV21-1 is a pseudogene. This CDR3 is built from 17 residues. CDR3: CASSKKGGWGDKEKLFF. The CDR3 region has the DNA TGTGCCAGCAGCAAAAAAGGTGGTTGGGGGGATAAGGAAAAACTGTTTTTT.

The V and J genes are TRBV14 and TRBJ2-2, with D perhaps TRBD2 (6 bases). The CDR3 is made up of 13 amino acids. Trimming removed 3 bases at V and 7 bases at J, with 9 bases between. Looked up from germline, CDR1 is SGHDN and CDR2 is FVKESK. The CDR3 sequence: CASSHLAFGELFF. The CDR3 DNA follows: TGTGCCAGCAGCCACCTAGCGTTCGGGGAGCTGTTTTTT.

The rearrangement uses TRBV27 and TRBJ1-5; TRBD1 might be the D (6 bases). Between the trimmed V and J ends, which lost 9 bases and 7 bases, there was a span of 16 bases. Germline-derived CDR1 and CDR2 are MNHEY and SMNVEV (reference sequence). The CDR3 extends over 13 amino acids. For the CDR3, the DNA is TGTGCCAGTCCCTGTGGGGGCGGACAGCCCCAGCATTTT. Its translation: CASPCGGGQPQHF.

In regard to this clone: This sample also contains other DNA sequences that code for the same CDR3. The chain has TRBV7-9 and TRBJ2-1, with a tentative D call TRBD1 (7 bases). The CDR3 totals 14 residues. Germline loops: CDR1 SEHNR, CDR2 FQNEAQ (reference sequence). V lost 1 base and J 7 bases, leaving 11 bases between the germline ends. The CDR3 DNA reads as TGTGCCAGCAGCTTAGTGGCAGGGGGGAATGAGCAGTTCTTC. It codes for CASSLVAGGNEQFF.

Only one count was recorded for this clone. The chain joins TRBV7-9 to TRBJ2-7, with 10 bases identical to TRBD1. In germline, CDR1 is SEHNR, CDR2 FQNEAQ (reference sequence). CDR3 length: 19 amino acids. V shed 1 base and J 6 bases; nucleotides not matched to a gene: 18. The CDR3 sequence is CASSLEVSVRGTGDREQYF. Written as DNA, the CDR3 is TGTGCCAGCAGCTTAGAAGTTTCCGTCCGCGGGACAGGGGATCGCGAGCAGTACTTC.

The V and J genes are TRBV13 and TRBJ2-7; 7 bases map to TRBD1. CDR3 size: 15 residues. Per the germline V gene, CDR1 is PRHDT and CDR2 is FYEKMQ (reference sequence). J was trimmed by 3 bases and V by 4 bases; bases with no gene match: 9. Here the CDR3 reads CASSSEGQVGYEQYF. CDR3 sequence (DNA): TGTGCCAGCAGCTCGGAAGGACAGGTGGGCTACGAGCAGTACTTC.

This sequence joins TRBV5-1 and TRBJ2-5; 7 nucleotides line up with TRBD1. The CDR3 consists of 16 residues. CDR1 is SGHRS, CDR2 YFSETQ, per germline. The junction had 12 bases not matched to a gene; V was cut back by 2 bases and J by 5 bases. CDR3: CASSFPPRQGMETQYF. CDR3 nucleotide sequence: TGCGCCAGCAGCTTCCCCCCCCGACAGGGTATGGAGACCCAGTACTTC.

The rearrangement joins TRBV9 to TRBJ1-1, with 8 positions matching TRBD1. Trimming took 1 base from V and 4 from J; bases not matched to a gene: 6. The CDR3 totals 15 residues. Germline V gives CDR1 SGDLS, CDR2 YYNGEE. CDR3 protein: CASSVNQGASTEAFF. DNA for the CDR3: TGTGCCAGCAGCGTAAACCAGGGGGCAAGCACTGAAGCTTTCTTT.

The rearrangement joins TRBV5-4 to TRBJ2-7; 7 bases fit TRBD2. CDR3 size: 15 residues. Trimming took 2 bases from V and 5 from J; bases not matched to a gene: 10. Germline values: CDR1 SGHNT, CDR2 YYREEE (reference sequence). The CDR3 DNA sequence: TGTGCCAGCAGCTTAAGCGGGACCCCCCCCCACGAGCAGTACTTC. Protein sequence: CASSLSGTPPHEQYF.

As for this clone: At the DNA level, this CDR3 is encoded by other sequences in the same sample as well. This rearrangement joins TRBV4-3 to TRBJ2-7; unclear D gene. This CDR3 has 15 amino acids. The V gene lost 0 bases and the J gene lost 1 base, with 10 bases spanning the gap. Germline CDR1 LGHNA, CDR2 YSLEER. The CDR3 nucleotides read TGCGCCAGCAGCCAAGATTGGTACGGATCCTACGAGCAGTACTTC. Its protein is CASSQDWYGSYEQYF.

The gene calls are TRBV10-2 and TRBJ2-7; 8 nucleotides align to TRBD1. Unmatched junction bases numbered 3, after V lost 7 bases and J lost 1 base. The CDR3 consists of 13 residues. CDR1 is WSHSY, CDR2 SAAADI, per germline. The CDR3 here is CASTTGVSYEQYF. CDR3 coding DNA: TGCGCCAGCACGACAGGGGTTTCCTACGAGCAGTACTTC.

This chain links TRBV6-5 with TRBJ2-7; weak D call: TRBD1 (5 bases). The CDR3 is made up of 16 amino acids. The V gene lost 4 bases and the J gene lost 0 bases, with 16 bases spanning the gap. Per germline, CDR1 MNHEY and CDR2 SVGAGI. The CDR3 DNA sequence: TGTGCCAGCAGTTTCAAAAGACAGCCGAGCTCCTACGAGCAGTACTTC. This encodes CASSFKRQPSSYEQYF.

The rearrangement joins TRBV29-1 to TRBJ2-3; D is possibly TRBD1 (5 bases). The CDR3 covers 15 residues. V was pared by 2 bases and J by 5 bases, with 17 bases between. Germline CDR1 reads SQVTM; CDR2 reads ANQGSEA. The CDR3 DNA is TGCAGCGTTGAATTAGCAGAACAGGTCATAGATACGCAGTATTTT. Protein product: CSVELAEQVIDTQYF.

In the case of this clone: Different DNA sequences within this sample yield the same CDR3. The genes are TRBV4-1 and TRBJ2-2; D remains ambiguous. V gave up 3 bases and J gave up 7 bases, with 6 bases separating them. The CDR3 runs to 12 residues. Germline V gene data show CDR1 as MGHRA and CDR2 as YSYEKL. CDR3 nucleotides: TGCGCCAGCAGCCAGGTGGGCGGGGAGCTGTTTTTT. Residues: CASSQVGGELFF.

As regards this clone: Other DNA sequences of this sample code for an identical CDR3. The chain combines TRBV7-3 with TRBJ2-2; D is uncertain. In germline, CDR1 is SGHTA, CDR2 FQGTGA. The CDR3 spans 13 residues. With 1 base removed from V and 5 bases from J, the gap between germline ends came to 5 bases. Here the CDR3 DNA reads TGTGCCAGCAGCTTAATTGGGACCGGGGAGCTGTTTTTT. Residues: CASSLIGTGELFF.

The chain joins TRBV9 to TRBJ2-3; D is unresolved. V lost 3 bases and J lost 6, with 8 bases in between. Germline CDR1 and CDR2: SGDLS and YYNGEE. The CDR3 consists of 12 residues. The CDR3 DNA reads TGTGCCAGCAGCGGGATTTTGGATACGCAGTATTTT. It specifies CASSGILDTQYF.